This T cell receptor beta chain was captured by sequencing in a study of blood T cell repertoires in COVID-19. The overall study: Acute-phase and convalescent COVID-19 samples originated in the United States, Italy and Spain. PBMCs, B-cell-depleted T cells, or T cells were the source of the cDNA or gDNA that made up the material.

How the authors handled the data: Nucleated cell number was recorded as an estimate derived from reference gene primer amplification. Using immunoSEQ multiplex PCR, the repertoire was profiled, and TCRdb retains in-frame clones only, with some absent. V, J and clone size are those of that table, while D and trimming were read from the DNA. Of just under 90,000 clones detected, around nine tenths appear once; the ten largest clones hold about 2.9%. Germline V CDR1 and CDR2: MDHEN, SYDVKM. V was shortened by 5 bases and J by 1 base, with 24 bases between the two germline ends. CDR3 length: 19 amino acids.

Sequences were obtained from peripheral blood. The sequence came from an elderly woman with acute or convalescent COVID-19. V and J are TRBV28 and TRBJ1-5; D not resolved. The CDR3 protein is CASSPRRWTELESNQPQHF. The CDR3 DNA reads as TGTGCCAGCAGTCCGCGCCGATGGACTGAACTTGAGAGCAATCAGCCCCAGCATTTT. The full variable domain, its missing parts supplied by reference TRBV28 and TRBJ1-5, is DVKVTQSSRYLVKRTGEKVFLECVQDMDHENMFWYRQDPGLGLRLIYFSYDVKMKEKGDIPEGYSVSREKKERFSLILESASTNQTSMYLCASSPRRWTELESNQPQHFGDGTRLSIL.